These 22 T cell receptor beta chains originate from one sample sequenced in a study of cytomegalovirus exposure and HLA in healthy donors (dated by TCRdb to about 2017). Receptors were amplified or captured by the immunoSEQ multiplex PCR assay. The multiplex PCR relied on a mix of 60 forward primers for TCR Vbeta segments and 13 reverse primers for TCR Jbeta segments. Here the immuneACCESS table is served through TCRdb, limited to in-frame sequences with V and J called. Missing clones are a known gap in these copies; in checked studies unresolved V genes cover under half, and the rest lacks a known reason. The sample records tens of thousands of clones, approximately 78% of which are singletons. The top ten clonotypes cover around 2.7% of the sample. Material for sequencing was PBMCs. The receptors were sampled from a male donor in good health and CMV-seropositive.

This chain uses TRBV5-1 with TRBJ1-4, with D possibly matching TRBD1 (5 bases). Germline V lookup: CDR1 SGHRS, CDR2 YFSETQ. Trimming took 7 bases from V and 4 from J, leaving 11 bases between them. This CDR3 has 13 residues. The CDR3 DNA sequence: TGCGCCAGCGGCCCCGGGGGTAATGAAAAACTGTTTTTT. It specifies CASGPGGNEKLFF.

The rearrangement joins TRBV7-3 to TRBJ2-3, with 7 bases lining up with TRBD2. From germline, CDR1 is SGHTA and CDR2 FQGTGA. V shed 2 bases, J shed 3 bases, and the junction held 5 bases outside the gene matches. CDR3 length: 15 amino acids. CDR3 loop: CASSLGRAGTDTQYF. The CDR3 DNA reads as TGTGCCAGCAGCTTAGGGAGGGCGGGGACAGATACGCAGTATTTT.

This chain uses TRBV19 with TRBJ2-2; 9 nucleotides line up with TRBD2. J gave up 4 bases and V 6 bases, and 6 bases lay outside the gene matches. In germline, CDR1 is LNHDA, CDR2 SQIVND (reference sequence). There are 15 residues in the CDR3. The CDR3 sequence: CASSRLAVRTGELFF. The CDR3 DNA reads TGTGCCAGTAGCAGACTAGCGGTTCGCACCGGGGAGCTGTTTTTT. Full variable domain (missing parts from reference TRBV19 and TRBJ2-2): DGGITQSPKYLFRKEGQNVTLSCEQNLNHDAMYWYRQDPGQGLRLIYYSQIVNDFQKGDIAEGYSVSREKKESFPLTVTSAQKNPTAFYLCASSRLAVRTGELFFGEGSRLTVL.

The rearrangement links TRBV10-3 to TRBJ2-7; D gene unclear. Germline loops: CDR1 ENHRY, CDR2 SYGVKD. Trimming took off 0 bases at V and 0 bases at J, with 15 bases between the two ends. The CDR3 has 17 residues. Here the CDR3 reads CAISESSLAESSYEQYF. CDR3 coding DNA: TGTGCCATCAGTGAGTCGAGTTTGGCGGAGAGCTCCTACGAGCAGTACTTC.

This clone was counted a few times. The chain uses TRBV6-4 and TRBJ1-2, with 10 bases fitting TRBD1. Germline V lookup: CDR1 MRHNA, CDR2 SNTAGT. The CDR3 runs to 14 residues. V shed 7 bases, J shed 4 bases, and the junction held 6 bases outside the gene matches. The CDR3 coding sequence is TGTGCCAGCACGCCGGGACAGGGGAGCTATGGCTACACCTTC. Residues: CASTPGQGSYGYTF.

This rearrangement joins TRBV28 to TRBJ1-3; 7 bases agree with TRBD1. V lost 6 bases, J lost 2 bases, and 7 bases stayed unmatched. The germline gives CDR1 MDHEN, CDR2 SYDVKM. This CDR3 comprises 15 residues. CDR3 nucleotide sequence: TGTGCCAGCAGAATCCTACAGGGGACTGGAAACACCATATATTTT. This sequence encodes CASRILQGTGNTIYF.

V usage is TRBV28 and J usage is TRBJ2-2; D is perhaps TRBD2 (5 bases). The CDR3 totals 14 residues. The V end lost 5 bases, the J end lost 2 bases, and 9 bases lay between the germline ends. Germline V gene data show CDR1 as MDHEN and CDR2 as SYDVKM. CDR3 sequence (DNA): TGTGCCAGCAGTCGAGGGATTAACACCGGGGAGCTGTTTTTT. Translated: CASSRGINTGELFF.

V is TRBV5-1 and J is TRBJ2-6; 9 bases align to TRBD1. J gave up 0 bases and V 1 base, and 5 bases lay outside the gene matches. The CDR3 runs 18 residues. From germline, CDR1 is SGHRS and CDR2 YFSETQ. The CDR3 DNA follows: TGCGCCAGCAGCTTGACAGGGACAGGGTTCTCTGGGGCCAACGTCCTGACTTTC. Translation: CASSLTGTGFSGANVLTF.

The chain uses TRBV7-3 and TRBJ2-2; the D is unclear. Between the trimmed V and J ends, which lost 2 bases and 6 bases, there was a span of 7 bases. CDR3 length: 13 amino acids. Germline CDR1 and CDR2: SGHTA and FQGTGA. CDR3 nucleotide sequence: TGTGCCAGCAGCTTAGGCCTCCCCGGGGAGCTGTTTTTT. This gives the protein CASSLGLPGELFF.

The rearrangement uses TRBV27 and TRBJ2-7; perhaps TRBD2 as D (6 bases). This CDR3 has 15 residues. V lost 3 bases and J lost 0, with 12 bases in between. Germline-derived CDR1 and CDR2 are MNHEY and SMNVEV (reference sequence). For the CDR3, the DNA is TGTGCCAGCAGTTTGCCGGGAGCCGGCTCCTACGAGCAGTACTTC. This sequence encodes CASSLPGAGSYEQYF.

In this sample, this clone turned up a few times. The chain joins TRBV19 to TRBJ2-6, with D possibly matching TRBD1 (6 bases). V was cut by 4 bases and J by 0 bases, with 16 bases left in between. CDR3 size: 18 residues. Germline CDR1 LNHDA, CDR2 SQIVND (reference sequence). The CDR3 DNA sequence: TGTGCCAGTAGTAGGACAGCGGCCTCTCTCTCTGGGGCCAACGTCCTGACTTTC. Translating it yields CASSRTAASLSGANVLTF.

This chain uses TRBV7-6 with TRBJ2-7; TRBD2 matches at 7 bases. With V trimmed by 1 base and J by 1 base, 19 bases remained unmatched. The length of the CDR3 is 20 residues. Germline loops: CDR1 SGHVS, CDR2 FNYEAQ. CDR3 in amino acids: CASSLGPPRVRGGSSYEQYF. The CDR3 DNA is TGTGCCAGCAGCTTAGGCCCACCTCGTGTTAGGGGAGGGTCGTCCTACGAGCAGTACTTC.

The V call is TRBV10-3, the J call TRBJ1-6; possible D gene TRBD1, 5 bases. V was cut by 0 bases and J by 5 bases, with 11 bases left in between. The CDR3 spans 16 residues. CDR1 and CDR2 (germline): ENHRY, SYGVKD. Here the CDR3 reads CAISESPGRNNSPLHF. CDR3 nucleotides: TGTGCCATCAGTGAGTCGCCAGGGAGGAATAATTCACCCCTCCACTTT.

CDR3 nucleotides: TGTGCCAGCAGTGAATCCCGCAGCTACGAGCAGTACTTC. This translates into CASSESRSYEQYF. The V call is TRBV25-1, the J call TRBJ2-7; no clear D. The CDR3 is 13 amino acids. V lost 1 base and J 3 bases, leaving 7 bases between the germline ends. In germline, CDR1 is MGHDK, CDR2 SYGVNS.

This clone appeared once. The identical CDR3 is also encoded by other nucleotide sequences in the sample. This chain links TRBV5-1 with TRBJ1-5; the D gene is possibly TRBD1 (5 bases). The V and J ends lost 0 bases and 0 bases respectively, with 7 bases between them. The CDR3 contains 15 residues. Germline values: CDR1 SGHRS, CDR2 YFSETQ. CDR3 nucleotide sequence: TGCGCCAGCAGCTTGGAAGGGGATAGCAATCAGCCCCAGCATTTT. Protein sequence: CASSLEGDSNQPQHF.

V is TRBV2 and J is TRBJ2-7; possible D gene TRBD1, 5 bases. The CDR3 runs to 13 residues. V lost 7 bases to trimming and J lost 0 bases, with 10 bases between them. CDR1 is SNHLY and CDR2 is FYNNEI in the germline V gene. CDR3 sequence (DNA): TGTGCCAGCACTACAGGTCGCTCCTACGAGCAGTACTTC. It specifies CASTTGRSYEQYF.

The chain recombines TRBV11-2 with TRBJ2-1; possibly TRBD2 for D (5 bases). Germline V gene lookup returns CDR1 SGHAT and CDR2 FQNNGV. V lost 2 bases, J lost 9 bases, and 14 bases lay in between. CDR3 length: 14 residues. The CDR3 loop reads CASSLTPGSAEQFF. The CDR3, as DNA: TGTGCCAGCAGCTTAACCCCGGGATCGGCTGAGCAGTTCTTC.

J is TRBJ1-1 and V is TRBV27, with a possible D match to TRBD1 (5 bases). V gave up 7 bases and J gave up 4 bases, with 19 bases separating them. The CDR3 has 15 amino acids. Germline assignment: CDR1 MNHEY and CDR2 SMNVEV (reference sequence). The CDR3 loop reads CASTREAGDGTEAFF. The CDR3 bases are TGTGCCAGCACCAGAGAGGCGGGGGATGGCACTGAAGCTTTCTTT.

V usage is TRBV5-6 and J usage is TRBJ1-1, with TRBD1 matching over 8 bases. Trimming took 4 bases from V and 4 from J; bases not matched to a gene: 6. The CDR3 covers 14 residues. CDR1 is SGHDT, CDR2 YYEEEE, per germline. The CDR3 loop reads CASSILDRGTEAFF. DNA for the CDR3: TGTGCCAGCAGCATCCTTGACAGGGGCACTGAAGCTTTCTTT.

V gene TRBV7-2 combines with J gene TRBJ2-7; 12 bases line up with TRBD2. The J segment lost 4 bases and the V segment lost 5 bases, leaving 6 bases of the junction unmatched. Germline V gene data show CDR1 as SGHTA and CDR2 as FQGNSA. This CDR3 has 15 amino acids. CDR3 DNA sequence: TGTGCCAGCAGCCACGGTACTAGCGGGAGGTACGAGCAGTACTTC. Protein: CASSHGTSGRYEQYF.

The V gene is TRBV7-9, the J gene TRBJ2-3; 8 nucleotides agree with TRBD1. The V gene's germline CDR1 is SEHNR and CDR2 FQNEAQ (reference sequence). Trimming took 5 bases from V and 2 from J; bases not matched to a gene: 3. CDR3 length equals 14 residues. The CDR3 is CASSEDRDTDTQYF. The CDR3 DNA reads as TGTGCCAGCAGCGAGGACAGGGACACAGATACGCAGTATTTT.

V and J are TRBV2 and TRBJ2-4; maybe TRBD1 (5 bases). The germline gives CDR1 SNHLY, CDR2 FYNNEI. The V end lost 9 bases, the J end lost 0 bases, and 18 bases lay between the germline ends. The CDR3 extends over 16 amino acids. The DNA of the CDR3 is TGTGCCAGTTGCAGGATGGGCCAGGGAGCCAAAAACATTCAGTACTTC. Translating gives CASCRMGQGAKNIQYF.